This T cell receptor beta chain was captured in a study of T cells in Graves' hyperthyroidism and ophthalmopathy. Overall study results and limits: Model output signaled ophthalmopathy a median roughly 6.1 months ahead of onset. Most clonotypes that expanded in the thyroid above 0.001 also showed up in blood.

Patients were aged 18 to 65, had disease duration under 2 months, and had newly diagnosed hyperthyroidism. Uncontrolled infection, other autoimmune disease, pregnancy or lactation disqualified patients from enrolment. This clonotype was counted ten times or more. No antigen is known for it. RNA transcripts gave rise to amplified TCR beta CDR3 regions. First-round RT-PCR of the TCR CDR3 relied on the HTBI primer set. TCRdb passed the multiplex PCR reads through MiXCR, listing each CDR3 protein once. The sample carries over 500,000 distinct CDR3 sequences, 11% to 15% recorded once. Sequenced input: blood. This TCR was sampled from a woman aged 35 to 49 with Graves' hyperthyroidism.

CDR3 nucleotide sequence: TGTGCCACAATCCCTTCTGGGACATTATTTTCTGGCTACGAGCAGTACTTC. It is translated as CATIPSGTLFSGYEQYF. This chain joins TRBV28 and TRBJ2-7; D is possibly TRBD1 (6 bases). Germline V gives CDR1 MDHEN, CDR2 SYDVKM. V was clipped by 10 bases and J by 3 bases, with 28 bases between them. This CDR3 spans 17 amino acids.